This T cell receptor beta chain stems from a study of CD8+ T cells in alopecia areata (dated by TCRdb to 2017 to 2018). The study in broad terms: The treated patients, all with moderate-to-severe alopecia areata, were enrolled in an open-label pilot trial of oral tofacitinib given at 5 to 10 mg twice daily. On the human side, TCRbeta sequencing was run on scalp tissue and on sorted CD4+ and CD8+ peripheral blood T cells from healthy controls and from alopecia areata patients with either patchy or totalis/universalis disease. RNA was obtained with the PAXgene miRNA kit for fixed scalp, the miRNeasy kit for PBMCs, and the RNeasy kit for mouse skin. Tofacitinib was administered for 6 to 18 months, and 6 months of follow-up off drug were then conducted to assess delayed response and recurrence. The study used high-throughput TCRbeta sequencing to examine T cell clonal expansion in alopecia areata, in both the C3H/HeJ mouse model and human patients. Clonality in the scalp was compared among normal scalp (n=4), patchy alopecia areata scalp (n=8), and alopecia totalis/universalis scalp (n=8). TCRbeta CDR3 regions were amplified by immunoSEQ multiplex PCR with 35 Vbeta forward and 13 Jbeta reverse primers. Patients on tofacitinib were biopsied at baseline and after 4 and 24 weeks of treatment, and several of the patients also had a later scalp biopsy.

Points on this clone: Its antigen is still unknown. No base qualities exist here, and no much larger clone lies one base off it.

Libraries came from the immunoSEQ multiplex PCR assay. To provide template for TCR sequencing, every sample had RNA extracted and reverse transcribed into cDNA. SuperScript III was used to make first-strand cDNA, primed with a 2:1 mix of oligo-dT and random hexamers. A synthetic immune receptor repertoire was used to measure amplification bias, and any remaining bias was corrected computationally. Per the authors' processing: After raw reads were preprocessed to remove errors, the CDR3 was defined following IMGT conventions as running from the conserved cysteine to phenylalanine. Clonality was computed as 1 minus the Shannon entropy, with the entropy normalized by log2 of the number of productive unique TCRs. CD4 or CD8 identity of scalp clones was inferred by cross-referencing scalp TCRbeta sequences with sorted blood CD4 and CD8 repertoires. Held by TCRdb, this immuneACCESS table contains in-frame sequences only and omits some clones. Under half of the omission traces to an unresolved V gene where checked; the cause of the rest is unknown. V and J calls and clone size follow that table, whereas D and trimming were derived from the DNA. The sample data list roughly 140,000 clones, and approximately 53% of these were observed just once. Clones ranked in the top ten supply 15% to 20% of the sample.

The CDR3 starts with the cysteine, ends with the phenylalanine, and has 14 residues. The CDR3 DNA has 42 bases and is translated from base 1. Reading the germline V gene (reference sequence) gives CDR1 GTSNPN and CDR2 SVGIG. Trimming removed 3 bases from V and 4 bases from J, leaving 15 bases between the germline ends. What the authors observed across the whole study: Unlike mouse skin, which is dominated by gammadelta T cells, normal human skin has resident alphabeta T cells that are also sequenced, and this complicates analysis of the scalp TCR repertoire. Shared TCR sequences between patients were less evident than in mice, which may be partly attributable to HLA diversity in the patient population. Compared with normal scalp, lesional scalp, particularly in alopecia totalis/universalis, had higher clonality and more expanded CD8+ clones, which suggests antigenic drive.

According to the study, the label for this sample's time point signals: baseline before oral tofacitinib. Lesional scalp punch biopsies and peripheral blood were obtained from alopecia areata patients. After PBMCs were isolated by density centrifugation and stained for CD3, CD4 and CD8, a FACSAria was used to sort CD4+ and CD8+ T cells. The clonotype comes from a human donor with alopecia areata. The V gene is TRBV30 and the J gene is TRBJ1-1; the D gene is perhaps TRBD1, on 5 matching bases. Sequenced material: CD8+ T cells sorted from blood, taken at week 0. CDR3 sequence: CAWRGGMRFTEAFF. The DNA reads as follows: TGTGCCTGGAGGGGGGGAATGAGGTTCACTGAAGCTTTCTTT.